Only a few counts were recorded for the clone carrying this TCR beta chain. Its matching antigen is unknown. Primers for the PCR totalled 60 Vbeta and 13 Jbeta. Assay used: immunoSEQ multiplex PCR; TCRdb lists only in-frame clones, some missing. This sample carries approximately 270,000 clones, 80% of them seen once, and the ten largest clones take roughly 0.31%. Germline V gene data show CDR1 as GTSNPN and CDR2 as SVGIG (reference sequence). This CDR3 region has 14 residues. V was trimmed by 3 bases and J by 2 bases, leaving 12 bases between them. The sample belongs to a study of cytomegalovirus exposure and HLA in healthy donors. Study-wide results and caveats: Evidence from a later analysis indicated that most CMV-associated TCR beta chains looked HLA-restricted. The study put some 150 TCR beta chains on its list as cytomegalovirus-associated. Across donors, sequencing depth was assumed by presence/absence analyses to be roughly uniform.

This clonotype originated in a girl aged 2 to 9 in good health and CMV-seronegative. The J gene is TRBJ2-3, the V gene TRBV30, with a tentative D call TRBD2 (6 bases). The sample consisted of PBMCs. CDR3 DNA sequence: TGTGCCTGGAGGGGACTTCTCCCCACAGATACGCAGTATTTT. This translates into CAWRGLLPTDTQYF.